The rows below give T cell receptor beta chains drawn from one sample of a study of blood T cell repertoires in COVID-19. The assay was immunoSEQ multiplex PCR, and TCRdb's table has in-frame clones only and misses some. The table records about 410,000 clones, around 89% of them present only once. The sample comprised peripheral blood. The receptors were gathered from a woman aged 40-49 years with COVID-19, enrolled during active disease. Each CDR3 is given with its conserved first and last residue. The D gene is left open where the match is weak. Expanded clones are given a class, and other clones once, few, many or no size at all.

>few|TRBJ1-5|TRBV24-1|TRBD1
TGTGCCACGCTCACCAGGACAGGGGGTGGGGATAGCAATCAGCCCCAGCATTTT
CATLTRTGGGDSNQPQHF
>NA|TRBJ2-1|TRBV27|NA
TGTGCCAGCAGTTTATGGAGGTCTAGAGGAAACAATGAGCAGTTCTTC
CASSLWRSRGNNEQFF
>NA|TRBJ2-1|TRBV5-8|NA
TGTGCCAGCAGCAACCGACTCCAATTCTCCTACAATGAGCAGTTCTTC
CASSNRLQFSYNEQFF
>NA|TRBJ2-7|TRBV7-6|NA
TGTGCCAGCAGCTTAGCCGGTACCTACGAGCAGTACTTC
CASSLAGTYEQYF
>NA|TRBJ1-5|TRBV24-1|NA
TGTGCCACCAGTGATCCCTCCTGGGAGGGCAATCAGCCCCAGCATTTT
CATSDPSWEGNQPQHF
>NA|TRBJ1-2|TRBV7-8|NA
TGTGCCAGCAGCTTAGTAGCGGGGCTTGGCTACACCTTC
CASSLVAGLGYTF
>NA|TRBJ1-1|TRBV7-9|NA
TGTGCCAGCAGCCCCTTGATCGGGTTCCCTGAAGCTTTCTTT
CASSPLIGFPEAFF
>NA|TRBJ2-6|TRBV19|TRBD1
TGTGCCAGTAGTGTCCCGGGACAGGGGACCTCTGGGGCCAACGTCCTGACTTTC
CASSVPGQGTSGANVLTF
>NA|TRBJ1-1|TRBV27|TRBD1
TGTGCCAGCAGTTCGCGACAGGGGTGGGGTGAAGCTTTCTTT
CASSSRQGWGEAFF
>NA|TRBJ1-2|TRBV24-1|TRBD1
TGTGCCACCAGTGACGAAAGTAGGGGGCGCGTAAGTGGCTACACCTTC
CATSDESRGRVSGYTF
>few|TRBJ2-2|TRBV7-9|TRBD1
TGTGCCAGCAGCTCGACCACCGGGACAGGGAACACCGGGGAGCTGTTTTTT
CASSSTTGTGNTGELFF
>NA|TRBJ1-4|TRBV5-1|NA
TGCGCCAGCAGCTTGGTAGGGAGCCCTAATGAAAAACTGTTTTTT
CASSLVGSPNEKLFF
>NA|TRBJ2-3|TRBV29-1|TRBD1
TGCAGCGTCCGACAGGGCGCAGATACGCAGTATTTT
CSVRQGADTQYF
>few|TRBJ1-1|TRBV5-4|TRBD1
TGTGCCAGCAGCTTGGTACAGGGGACAACTGAAGCTTTCTTT
CASSLVQGTTEAFF
>NA|TRBJ2-7|TRBV28|TRBD2
TGTGCCAGCAGACTGTCCAGCGGGAGAACGAACTACGAGCAGTACTTC
CASRLSSGRTNYEQYF